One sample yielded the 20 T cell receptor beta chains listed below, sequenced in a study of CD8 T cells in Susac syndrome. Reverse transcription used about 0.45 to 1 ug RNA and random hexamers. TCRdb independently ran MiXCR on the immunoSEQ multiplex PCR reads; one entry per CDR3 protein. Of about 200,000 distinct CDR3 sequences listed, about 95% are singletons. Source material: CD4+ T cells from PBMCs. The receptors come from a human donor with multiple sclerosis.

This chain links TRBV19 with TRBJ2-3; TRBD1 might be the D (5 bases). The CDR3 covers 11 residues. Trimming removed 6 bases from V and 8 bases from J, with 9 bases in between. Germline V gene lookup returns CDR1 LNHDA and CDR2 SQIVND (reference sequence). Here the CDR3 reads CASSGQGTQYF. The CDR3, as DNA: TGTGCCAGTAGCGGGCAGGGTACGCAGTATTTT.

For the CDR3, the DNA is TGTGCCAGCAGCGTCTCACAGGGGGCTGGTGAGCAGTACTTC. Protein product: CASSVSQGAGEQYF. The chain joins TRBV9 to TRBJ2-7; TRBD1 matches 9 bases. CDR1 and CDR2 from the germline V gene are SGDLS and YYNGEE. V shed 2 bases and J 7 bases; nucleotides not matched to a gene: 7. CDR3 size: 14 residues.

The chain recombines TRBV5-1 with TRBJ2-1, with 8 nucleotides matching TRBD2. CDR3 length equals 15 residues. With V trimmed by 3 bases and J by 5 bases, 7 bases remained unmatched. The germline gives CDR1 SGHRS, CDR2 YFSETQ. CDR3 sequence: CASSSLTSVDNEQFF. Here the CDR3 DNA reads TGCGCCAGCAGCTCACTGACTAGCGTCGACAATGAGCAGTTCTTC.

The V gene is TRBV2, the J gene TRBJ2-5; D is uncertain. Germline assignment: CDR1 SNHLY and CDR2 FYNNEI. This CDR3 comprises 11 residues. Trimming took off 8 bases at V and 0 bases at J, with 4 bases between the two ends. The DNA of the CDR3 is TGTGCCAGCCGAAACCAAGAGACCCAGTACTTC. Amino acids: CASRNQETQYF.

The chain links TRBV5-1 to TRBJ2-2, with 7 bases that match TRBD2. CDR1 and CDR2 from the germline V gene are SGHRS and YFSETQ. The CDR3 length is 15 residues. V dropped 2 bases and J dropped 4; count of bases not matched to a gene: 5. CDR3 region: CASSLAGPLTGELFF. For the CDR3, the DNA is TGCGCCAGCAGCTTAGCGGGGCCCCTCACCGGGGAGCTGTTTTTT.

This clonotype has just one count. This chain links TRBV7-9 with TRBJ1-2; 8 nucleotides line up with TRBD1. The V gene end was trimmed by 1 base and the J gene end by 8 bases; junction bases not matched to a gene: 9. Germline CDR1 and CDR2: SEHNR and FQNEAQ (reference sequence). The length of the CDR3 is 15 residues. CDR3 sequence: CASSLEGTGVTGYTF. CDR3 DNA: TGTGCCAGCAGCTTAGAAGGGACAGGAGTGACGGGCTACACCTTC. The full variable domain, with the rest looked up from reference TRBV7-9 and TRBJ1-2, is DTGVSQNPRHKITKRGQNVTFRCDPISEHNRLYWYRQTLGQGPEFLTYFQNEAQLEKSRLLSDRFSAERPKGSFSTLEIQRTEQGDSAMYLCASSLEGTGVTGYTFGSGTRLTVV.

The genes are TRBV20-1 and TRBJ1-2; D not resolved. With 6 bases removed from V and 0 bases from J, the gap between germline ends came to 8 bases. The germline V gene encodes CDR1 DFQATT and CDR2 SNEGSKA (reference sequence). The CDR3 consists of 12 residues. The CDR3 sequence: CSATGANYGYTF. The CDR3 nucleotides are TGCAGTGCGACCGGGGCTAACTATGGCTACACCTTC.

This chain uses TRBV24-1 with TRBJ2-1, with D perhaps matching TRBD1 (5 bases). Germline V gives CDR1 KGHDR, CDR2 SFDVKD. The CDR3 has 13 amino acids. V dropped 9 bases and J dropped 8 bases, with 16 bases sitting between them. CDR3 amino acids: CATALGATDEQFF. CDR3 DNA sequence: TGTGCCACCGCCCTTGGGGCTACGGATGAGCAGTTCTTC.

CDR3 in DNA: TGTGCCATCAGTGATTCGGGATTTAGCACTGAAGCTTTCTTT. This gives the protein CAISDSGFSTEAFF. The chain is built from TRBV10-3 and TRBJ1-1, with D uncertain. Trimming took 3 bases from V and 4 from J, leaving 12 bases between them. The CDR3 has 14 amino acids. CDR1 and CDR2 (germline): ENHRY, SYGVKD.

CDR3 sequence reads: CAVAIGTVVGELFF. As DNA, the CDR3 is TGTGCCGTAGCCATTGGGACAGTGGTGGGGGAGCTGTTTTTT. The rearrangement links TRBV2 to TRBJ2-2, with 7 bases aligning to TRBD1. CDR1 and CDR2 (germline): SNHLY, FYNNEI. The CDR3 loop spans 14 amino acids. Trimming cost V 11 bases and J 8 bases; bases outside gene matches: 14.

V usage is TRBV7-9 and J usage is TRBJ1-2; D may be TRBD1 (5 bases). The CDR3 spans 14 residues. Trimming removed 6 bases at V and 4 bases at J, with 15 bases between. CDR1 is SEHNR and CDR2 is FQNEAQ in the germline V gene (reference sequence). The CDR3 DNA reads TGTGCCAGCAGGAGCCCTGACAGACTCTATGGCTACACCTTC. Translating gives CASRSPDRLYGYTF.

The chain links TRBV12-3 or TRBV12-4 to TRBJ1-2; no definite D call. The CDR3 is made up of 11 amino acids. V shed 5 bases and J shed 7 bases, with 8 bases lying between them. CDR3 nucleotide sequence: TGTGCCAGCAGTGAACAAGGTGGCTACACCTTC. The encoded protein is CASSEQGGYTF.

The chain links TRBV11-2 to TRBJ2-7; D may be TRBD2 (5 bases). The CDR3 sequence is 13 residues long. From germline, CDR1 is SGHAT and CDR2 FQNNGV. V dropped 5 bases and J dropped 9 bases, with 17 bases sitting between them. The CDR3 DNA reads TGTGCCAGCAGCCCCGGACTGCTCAGTACGCAGTACTTC. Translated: CASSPGLLSTQYF.

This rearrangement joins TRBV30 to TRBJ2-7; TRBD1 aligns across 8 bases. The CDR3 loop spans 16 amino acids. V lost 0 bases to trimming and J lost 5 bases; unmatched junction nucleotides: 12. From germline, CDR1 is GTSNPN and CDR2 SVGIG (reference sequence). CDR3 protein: CAWSVPRTGSLDEQYF. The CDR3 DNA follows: TGTGCCTGGAGTGTACCCCGGACAGGGAGTTTGGACGAGCAGTACTTC.

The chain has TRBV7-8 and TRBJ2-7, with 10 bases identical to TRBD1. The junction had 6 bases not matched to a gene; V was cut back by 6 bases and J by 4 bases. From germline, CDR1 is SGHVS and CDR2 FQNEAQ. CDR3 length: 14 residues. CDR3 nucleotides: TGTGCCAGCAGATCCGGACAGGGGGTGTACGAGCAGTACTTC. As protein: CASRSGQGVYEQYF. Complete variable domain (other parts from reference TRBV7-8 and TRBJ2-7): GAGVSQSPRYKVAKRGQDVALRCDPISGHVSLFWYQQALGQGPEFLTYFQNEAQLDKSGLPSDRFFAERPEGSVSTLKIQRTQQEDSAVYLCASRSGQGVYEQYFGPGTRLTVT.

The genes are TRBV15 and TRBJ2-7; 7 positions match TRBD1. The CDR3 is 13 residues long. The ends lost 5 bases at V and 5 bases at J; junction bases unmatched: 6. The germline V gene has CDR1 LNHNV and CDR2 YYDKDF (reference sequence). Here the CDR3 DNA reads TGTGCCACCAGCCCCGACAGGGCCCACGAGCAGTACTTC. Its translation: CATSPDRAHEQYF.

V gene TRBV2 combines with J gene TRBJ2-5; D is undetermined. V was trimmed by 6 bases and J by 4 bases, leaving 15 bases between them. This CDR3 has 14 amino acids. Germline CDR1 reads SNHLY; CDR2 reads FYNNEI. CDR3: CASRKSLDPETQYF. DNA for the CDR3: TGTGCCAGCAGGAAGTCGCTAGACCCAGAGACCCAGTACTTC.

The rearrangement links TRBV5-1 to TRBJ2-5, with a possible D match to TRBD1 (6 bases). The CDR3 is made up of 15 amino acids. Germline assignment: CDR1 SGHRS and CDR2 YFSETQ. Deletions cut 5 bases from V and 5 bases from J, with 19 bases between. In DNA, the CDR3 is TGCGCCAGCAGTGACCAACAGGGATTAAGGGAGACCCAGTACTTC. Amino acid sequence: CASSDQQGLRETQYF. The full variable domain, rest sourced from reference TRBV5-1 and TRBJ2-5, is KAGVTQTPRYLIKTRGQQVTLSCSPISGHRSVSWYQQTPGQGLQFLFEYFSETQRNKGNFPGRFSGRQFSNSRSEMNVSTLELGDSALYLCASSDQQGLRETQYFGPGTRLLVL.

The CDR3 DNA is TGTGCCAGCAGGAAAGGGGTAGACTATGGCTACACCTTC. Translating gives CASRKGVDYGYTF. This chain uses TRBV25-1 with TRBJ1-2; a weak D match, TRBD1 (5 bases). CDR1 and CDR2 from the germline V gene are MGHDK and SYGVNS. The CDR3 runs 13 residues. Deletions cut 6 bases from V and 3 bases from J, with 11 bases between.

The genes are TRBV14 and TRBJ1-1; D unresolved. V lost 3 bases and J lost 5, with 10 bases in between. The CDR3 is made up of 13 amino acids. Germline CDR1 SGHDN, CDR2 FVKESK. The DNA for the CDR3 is TGTGCCAGCAGCCAGGCCTCGGGGACTGAAGCTTTCTTT. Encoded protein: CASSQASGTEAFF.